This T cell receptor beta chain appears in the sequencing data of a study of shared clonotypes between healthy human individuals. This clone has more than one count but fewer than ten. In the CD4+ fraction, cells were divided into CD45RA+ naive and CD45RA-negative memory subsets. Clones were sequenced by immunoSEQ multiplex PCR, and TCRdb holds only the in-frame ones, with some missing. The sample lists about 2.5 million clones; around 92% were seen once. The CDR3 is 15 amino acids. Germline V lookup: CDR1 SGDLS, CDR2 YYNGEE. The V gene end was trimmed by 4 bases and the J gene end by 4 bases; junction bases not matched to a gene: 10.

The J gene is TRBJ1-1, the V gene TRBV9; 7 bases line up with TRBD1. Sequenced material: naive CD4+ T cells from PBMCs. Regarding subset: CD45RA+ positively selected. The receptor was isolated from a man younger than 35 in good health. Some clones in this sample may be carry-over from other donors' samples. The CDR3 DNA sequence: TGTGCCAGCAGCCCGAGACAGGGTATGGGCACTGAAGCTTTCTTT. As protein: CASSPRQGMGTEAFF.